This TCR beta chain was sequenced in a study of T cells in pancreatic ductal adenocarcinoma. Generated by immunoSEQ multiplex PCR, the TCRdb table keeps only in-frame clones and is missing some. The repertoire holds around 4,600 clones, with approximately 62% as singletons. V trimming: 7 bases; J trimming: 5 bases; junction bases outside the gene matches: 4. The germline CDR1 and CDR2 sequences are SQVTM and ANQGSEA. The CDR3 extends over 12 amino acids. Study-wide findings and caveats: Results skew toward the minority of patients with early-stage disease.

A note on this clone: The antigen remains unidentified.

No neoadjuvant therapy was given to the selected pancreatic ductal adenocarcinoma patients before their surgery. The specimen sequenced was pancreatic tumor tissue. The chain links TRBV29-1 to TRBJ2-5, with 10 nucleotides matching TRBD1. This sequence originates from a human donor with pancreatic ductal adenocarcinoma. The CDR3 DNA follows: TGCAGCGCGGACAGGGGGGGCGAGACCCAGTACTTC. Its protein product is CSADRGGETQYF.